The clone carrying this T cell receptor (beta chain) was recorded a few times. V was clipped by 9 bases and J by 8 bases, with 19 bases between them. CDR1 and CDR2 from the germline V gene are LGHNT and FRNRAP. The CDR3 is made up of 13 amino acids. The sample belongs to a study of patients and donors after allogeneic stem cell transplantation. Using its own MiXCR run on the RT-PCR reads, TCRdb lists one record per CDR3 protein. The sample consists of roughly 880,000 distinct CDR3 sequences, roughly 18% of them appearing once. This receptor was taken from a human donor who was either an allogeneic HSCT recipient or a stem cell or donor lymphocyte infusion donor (not recorded which). It is not recorded whose cells these are; they may come from a transplant donor. The chain employs TRBV12-5 and TRBJ1-2; a possible D gene is TRBD1 (5 bases). Sequenced sample: blood, either unsorted or a sorted T cell fraction (not recorded which). The CDR3 DNA is TGTGCTAGCGCCCCAGCCGGGGCACGAGGCTACACCTTC. Translation: CASAPAGARGYTF.